The 3 T cell receptor beta chains below all came from one sample that was sequenced in a study of T cells after yellow fever vaccination. MiXCR was run by TCRdb on the 5' RACE reads, yielding one entry per CDR3 protein. The sample lists some 670,000 distinct CDR3 sequences, about 12% seen once, with about 15% in the top ten. The material was PBMCs, obtained on the day of the yellow fever booster vaccination. The source of these receptors is a young man who received the YFV17D yellow fever vaccine.

This clonotype was detected a few times. This chain connects TRBV12-3 or TRBV12-4 to TRBJ2-1; 7 bases line up with TRBD2. CDR3 length equals 14 residues. Trimming cost V 2 bases and J 6 bases; bases outside gene matches: 4. The CDR3: CASSLIGGGNEQFF. CDR3 bases: TGTGCCAGCAGTTTAATTGGGGGGGGCAATGAGCAGTTCTTC.

The rearrangement links TRBV5-1 to TRBJ2-5; D is undetermined. The ends were cut back, 2 bases at V and 5 bases at J, with 16 bases in the middle. The CDR3 runs to 15 residues. Germline V CDR1 and CDR2: SGHRS, YFSETQ. The CDR3 is CASSFLTSELETQYF. As DNA, the CDR3 is TGCGCCAGCAGCTTCCTCACATCTGAGTTGGAGACCCAGTACTTC.

This clonotype was detected only a few times. The chain uses TRBV28 and TRBJ1-5, with 9 bases lining up with TRBD1. This CDR3 is 14 amino acids long. Germline CDR1 reads MDHEN; CDR2 reads SYDVKM. V dropped 8 bases and J dropped 6; count of bases not matched to a gene: 8. CDR3 sequence: CASVIGQGFQPQHF. The CDR3 DNA reads TGTGCCAGCGTCATCGGACAGGGGTTTCAGCCCCAGCATTTT. Combining the CDR3 with reference TRBV28 and TRBJ1-5 gives the whole variable domain DVKVTQSSRYLVKRTGEKVFLECVQDMDHENMFWYRQDPGLGLRLIYFSYDVKMKEKGDIPEGYSVSREKKERFSLILESASTNQTSMYLCASVIGQGFQPQHFGDGTRLSIL.